Listed below are T cell receptor beta chains from one sample, sequenced in a study of tumor-infiltrating lymphocytes in glioblastoma multiforme. TCRdb analysed the multiplex PCR reads with MiXCR anew, one entry per CDR3 protein. This sample carries 13,000 or so distinct CDR3 sequences, roughly 70% of them seen once, and the ten largest clones take 29%. The specimen was brain tumor tissue. All receptors derive from a male donor with glioblastoma. CDR3s include the opening cysteine and the closing phenylalanine or tryptophan. Fields, in order: D gene, J gene, V gene, clone size, CDR3 protein, CDR3 DNA. D genes are given only for firm matches. Clone size is shown for a subset of rows, as once, few, many or a class of expanded clone.

d_gene: .; j_gene: TRBJ2-3; v_gene: TRBV6-1; abundance: .; CDR3aa: CASSEVWGTDTQYF; CDR3nt: TGTGCCAGCAGTGAAGTCTGGGGAACAGATACGCAGTATTTT
d_gene: .; j_gene: TRBJ2-1; v_gene: TRBV11-2; abundance: .; CDR3aa: CASSLDRVFGEQFF; CDR3nt: TGTGCCAGCAGCTTAGACAGGGTATTCGGTGAGCAGTTCTTC
d_gene: TRBD1; j_gene: TRBJ2-7; v_gene: TRBV20-1; abundance: once; CDR3aa: CCARDSQTYDQYF; CDR3nt: TGCTGTGCACGGGACAGCCAGACCTACGATCAGTACTTC
d_gene: .; j_gene: TRBJ2-3; v_gene: TRBV24-1; abundance: .; CDR3aa: CATSDPVRADTQYF; CDR3nt: TGTGCCACCAGTGACCCGGTCCGGGCAGATACGCAGTATTTT
d_gene: .; j_gene: TRBJ2-6; v_gene: TRBV7-9; abundance: .; CDR3aa: CTSSAGQSSGANVLTF; CDR3nt: TGTACCAGCAGCGCGGGCCAGAGCTCTGGGGCCAACGTCCTGACTTTC
d_gene: .; j_gene: TRBJ2-5; v_gene: TRBV20-1; abundance: medium-sized; CDR3aa: CSAPEGGQETQYF; CDR3nt: TGCAGTGCTCCCGAGGGGGGTCAAGAGACCCAGTACTTC
d_gene: TRBD1; j_gene: TRBJ1-5; v_gene: TRBV11-2; abundance: .; CDR3aa: CASSQGGGAQPQHF; CDR3nt: TGTGCCAGCAGTCAGGGGGGGGGGGCTCAGCCCCAGCATTTT
d_gene: TRBD1; j_gene: TRBJ2-1; v_gene: TRBV11-2; abundance: .; CDR3aa: CASSLAGRGPSRNEQFF; CDR3nt: TGTGCCAGCAGCTTGGCAGGAAGGGGGCCTTCGCGTAATGAGCAGTTCTTC
d_gene: .; j_gene: TRBJ1-1; v_gene: TRBV12-3/TRBV12-4; abundance: .; CDR3aa: CASSLRAIDGAKAFF; CDR3nt: TGTGCCAGCAGTTTAAGGGCAATTGATGGTGCTAAAGCTTTCTTT
d_gene: TRBD2; j_gene: TRBJ2-7; v_gene: TRBV20-1; abundance: few; CDR3aa: CSARALAGAHEQYF; CDR3nt: TGCAGCGCTAGGGCACTAGCGGGAGCTCACGAGCAGTACTTC
d_gene: .; j_gene: TRBJ2-2; v_gene: TRBV29-1; abundance: .; CDR3aa: CSDGDFLFGELIF; CDR3nt: TGCAGCGATGGGGACTTCCTCTTCGGGGAGCTGATTTTT
d_gene: TRBD1; j_gene: TRBJ1-6; v_gene: TRBV10-2; abundance: .; CDR3aa: CASSYDRGRNDSPLHF; CDR3nt: TGCGCCAGCAGTTACGACAGGGGGCGAAATGATTCACCCCTCCACTTT
d_gene: TRBD2; j_gene: TRBJ2-5; v_gene: TRBV11-2; abundance: .; CDR3aa: CASSHSLRSGGYQETQYF; CDR3nt: TGTGCCAGCAGCCACTCGCTTCGTAGCGGGGGGTACCAAGAGACCCAGTACTTC
d_gene: .; j_gene: TRBJ2-2; v_gene: TRBV5-5; abundance: .; CDR3aa: CASSFGQTANTGELFF; CDR3nt: TGTGCCAGCAGCTTTGGGCAGACCGCGAACACCGGGGAGCTGTTTTTT
d_gene: TRBD2; j_gene: TRBJ2-1; v_gene: TRBV6-5; abundance: .; CDR3aa: CASSLTPTSGTNSEQFF; CDR3nt: TGTGCCAGCAGCCTCACCCCGACTAGCGGAACAAACAGTGAGCAGTTCTTC
d_gene: TRBD2; j_gene: TRBJ2-3; v_gene: TRBV20-1; abundance: .; CDR3aa: CSARTSAPTQYF; CDR3nt: TGCAGTGCAAGGACTAGCGCCCCTACGCAGTATTTT
d_gene: .; j_gene: TRBJ1-2; v_gene: TRBV12-3/TRBV12-4; abundance: medium-sized; CDR3aa: CASSPSTGNGYTF; CDR3nt: TGTGCCAGCAGTCCCTCGACAGGAAATGGCTACACCTTC
d_gene: TRBD1; j_gene: TRBJ2-7; v_gene: TRBV6-5; abundance: .; CDR3aa: CASTLTGWSYEQYF; CDR3nt: TGTGCCAGCACCCTGACAGGGTGGTCCTACGAGCAGTACTTC
d_gene: .; j_gene: TRBJ2-1; v_gene: TRBV12-3/TRBV12-4; abundance: .; CDR3aa: CASSPAFGGGTSYSEQFF; CDR3nt: TGTGCCAGCAGTCCCGCTTTCGGTGGTGGGACGTCTTACAGTGAGCAGTTCTTC
d_gene: .; j_gene: TRBJ2-5; v_gene: TRBV7-9; abundance: .; CDR3aa: CASILAVDFQETQYF; CDR3nt: TGTGCCAGCATCTTAGCGGTCGACTTTCAAGAGACCCAGTACTTC
d_gene: .; j_gene: TRBJ2-5; v_gene: TRBV29-1; abundance: .; CDR3aa: CSVEERSRGWAQGTQYF; CDR3nt: TGCAGCGTTGAAGAGAGGTCTAGAGGTTGGGCGCAAGGGACCCAGTACTTC
d_gene: TRBD1; j_gene: TRBJ2-1; v_gene: TRBV11-2; abundance: .; CDR3aa: CASSRDRGKVNNEQFF; CDR3nt: TGTGCCAGCAGCCGCGACAGGGGGAAGGTCAACAATGAGCAGTTCTTC
d_gene: .; j_gene: TRBJ1-3; v_gene: TRBV18; abundance: few; CDR3aa: CASSSSSAGYSSSGNTIYF; CDR3nt: TGTGCCAGCTCATCCTCCTCTGCGGGGTACTCTAGCTCTGGAAACACCATATATTTT
d_gene: TRBD1; j_gene: TRBJ1-2; v_gene: TRBV13; abundance: many; CDR3aa: CASSLFSTGGTYGYTF; CDR3nt: TGTGCCAGCAGCTTATTTTCGACAGGGGGTACCTATGGCTACACCTTC
d_gene: .; j_gene: TRBJ2-4; v_gene: TRBV7-9; abundance: many; CDR3aa: CASSDTTTGIAKNIQYF; CDR3nt: TGTGCCAGCAGCGATACAACTACAGGTATAGCCAAAAACATTCAGTACTTC
d_gene: TRBD2; j_gene: TRBJ2-4; v_gene: TRBV11-2; abundance: .; CDR3aa: CASSLAGASGRAKNIQYF; CDR3nt: TGTGCCAGCAGCTTAGCAGGGGCTAGCGGGAGGGCCAAAAACATTCAGTACTTC
d_gene: TRBD1; j_gene: TRBJ1-4; v_gene: TRBV12-3/TRBV12-4; abundance: .; CDR3aa: CASSSPGQGNEKLFF; CDR3nt: TGTGCCAGCAGTTCGCCGGGACAGGGTAATGAAAAACTGTTTTTT